This entry lists 25 T cell receptor beta chains sequenced from one sample in a study of molecular identifiers for immune sequencing clone quantification. TCRdb independently ran MiXCR on the PCR reads; one entry per CDR3 protein. The table records 35,000 or so distinct CDR3 sequences, around 18% of them present only once. The specimen was naive CD8+ T cells from blood, with Jurkat cell RNA spiked in. As for subset: FACS-sorted CD8+CD4-CCR7+CD45RA+ naive T cells. Receptors originate from a human donor in good health. Some libraries in this study had Jurkat cell RNA spiked in.

This rearrangement joins TRBV29-1 to TRBJ2-7; a possible D gene is TRBD2 (5 bases). This CDR3 region has 12 residues. Germline CDR1 SQVTM, CDR2 ANQGSEA. V lost 6 bases, J lost 3 bases, and 12 bases lay in between. Here the CDR3 reads CSVDFGNYEQYF. The CDR3 coding sequence is TGCAGCGTGGACTTCGGCAACTACGAGCAGTACTTC.

The chain recombines TRBV7-6 with TRBJ1-5; D uncertain. This CDR3 is built from 15 residues. V was clipped by 4 bases and J by 5 bases, with 15 bases between them. Germline V gene data show CDR1 as SGHVS and CDR2 as FNYEAQ. The CDR3 region is CASSSRVGTDQPQHF. The CDR3 nucleotides are TGTGCCAGCAGCTCCCGGGTGGGTACGGATCAGCCCCAGCATTTT.

As regards this clonotype: The CDR3 does not close with the conserved phenylalanine or tryptophan, likely indicating a read error. Because the CDR3's place on the DNA is in doubt, the DNA is left out and the CDR3 is given as listed by TCRdb. The chain recombines TRBV5-1 with TRBJ2-7. Germline CDR1 SGHRS, CDR2 YFSETQ. Both ends counted, the CDR3 spans 13 residues. The CDR3 sequence: CASSPGRGYEKYL.

This clonotype has more than one count but fewer than ten. The J gene is TRBJ2-1, the V gene TRBV6-2 or TRBV6-3; D unclear. The germline V gene has CDR1 MNHEY and CDR2 SVGEGT. The V gene lost 6 bases and the J gene lost 4 bases, with 13 bases spanning the gap. The CDR3 runs to 14 residues. The CDR3 sequence is CASSIRRAYNEQFF. In nucleotides, the CDR3 is TGTGCCAGCAGCATAAGACGAGCATACAATGAGCAGTTCTTC.

V gene TRBV28 combines with J gene TRBJ1-4; D remains ambiguous. Germline V gene data show CDR1 as MDHEN and CDR2 as SYDVKM. V lost 10 bases to trimming and J lost 7 bases, with 7 bases between them. The CDR3 is 10 amino acids. CDR3 DNA sequence: TGTGCCAACACGGCTGAAAAACTGTTTTTT. It is translated as CANTAEKLFF. The full variable domain, rest sourced from reference TRBV28 and TRBJ1-4, is DVKVTQSSRYLVKRTGEKVFLECVQDMDHENMFWYRQDPGLGLRLIYFSYDVKMKEKGDIPEGYSVSREKKERFSLILESASTNQTSMYLCANTAEKLFFGSGTQLSVL.

This clonotype was recorded a few times. The chain uses TRBV4-3 and TRBJ2-7; 12 positions match TRBD2. Trimming removed 1 base from V and 3 bases from J; junction bases left unmatched: 1. This CDR3 is built from 15 residues. In germline, CDR1 is LGHNA, CDR2 YSLEER. In DNA, the CDR3 is TGCGCCAGCAGCCAAGGGACTAGCGGGATCTACGAGCAGTACTTC. Translation: CASSQGTSGIYEQYF.

About this clonotype itself: A much more abundant neighbour one base away suggests this may be a read error. The V and J genes are TRBV12-3 or TRBV12-4 and TRBJ2-5, with D perhaps TRBD1 or TRBD2 (6 bases each). The CDR3 runs to 15 residues. Trimming stripped 2 bases from V and 6 bases from J, with 16 bases between. The CDR3 reads CASSLPRRGPQTQYF. The DNA of the CDR3 is TGTGCCAGCAGTTTACCGAGACGGGGGCCGCAGACCCAGTACTTC.

In regard to this clonotype: Since a much larger clone is just one base distant, this may be a read error. V and J are TRBV28 and TRBJ2-1; D tentatively fits TRBD1 or TRBD2 (6 bases each). The germline CDR1 and CDR2 sequences are MDHEN and SYDVKM. The CDR3 is 14 amino acids. The CDR3 region is CASSFRPGDNEPFF. CDR3 coding DNA: TGTGCCAGCAGTTTCCGCCCGGGGGACAATGAGCCGTTCTTC.

This clonotype occurred a few times. Compared with germline, one end of the junction differs, possibly owing to a read error. This chain uses TRBV2 with TRBJ2-7, with D maybe TRBD1 (5 bases). CDR1 and CDR2 (germline): SNHLY, FYNNEI. The CDR3 has 14 residues. CDR3 protein: CVSADRVNPYEQYF. The CDR3, as DNA: TGTGTCAGCGCCGACAGAGTTAATCCCTACGAGCAGTACTTC.

This clonotype has a count of ten or more. The rearrangement links TRBV6-6 to TRBJ1-5; no clear D. Germline CDR1 and CDR2: MNHNY and SVGAGI (reference sequence). The CDR3 covers 15 residues. V was shortened by 8 bases and J by 2 bases, with 16 bases between the two germline ends. The CDR3 reads CASCFTGTGNQPQHF. CDR3 sequence (DNA): TGTGCCAGCTGCTTTACGGGCACAGGCAATCAGCCCCAGCATTTT.

This rearrangement joins TRBV28 to TRBJ2-2, with 7 bases lining up with TRBD1. Trimming cost V 5 bases and J 8 bases; bases outside gene matches: 11. CDR1 and CDR2 (germline): MDHEN, SYDVKM. The CDR3 spans 15 residues. CDR3 nucleotides: TGTGCCAGCAGTCTCCGGACAGGTTGGGCGGGGGAGCTGTTTTTT. This sequence encodes CASSLRTGWAGELFF.

This clonotype was counted at least ten times. This rearrangement joins TRBV6-5 to TRBJ2-1, with D unresolved. V lost 0 bases, J lost 7 bases, and 4 bases lay in between. The CDR3 runs 12 residues. Germline CDR1 reads MNHEY; CDR2 reads SVGAGI. The CDR3 loop is CASSYSGNEQFF. In DNA, the CDR3 is TGTGCCAGCAGTTACTCGGGGAATGAGCAGTTCTTC.

In this sample, this clonotype turned up a few times. The V call is TRBV10-3, the J call TRBJ2-7; D possibly corresponds to TRBD1 (5 bases). Germline CDR1 reads ENHRY; CDR2 reads SYGVKD. This CDR3 comprises 13 residues. Trimming shortened V by 3 bases and J by 0 bases, and 6 bases separated the two germline ends. The CDR3 region has the DNA TGTGCCATCAGTGAAGACAGCTCCTACGAGCAGTACTTC. Its translation: CAISEDSSYEQYF.

About this clonotype: This clone may be a read error of a much larger clone one base away. This chain connects TRBV12-3 or TRBV12-4 to TRBJ2-1, with 10 bases lining up with TRBD2. The CDR3 totals 17 residues. V was pared by 4 bases and J by 0 bases, with 6 bases of the junction left unmatched. CDR3 in amino acids: CASSWASGSLSYNEQFF. CDR3 nucleotides: TGTGCCAGCAGTTGGGCTAGCGGGAGCCTCTCCTACAATGAGCAGTTCTTC.

Remarks on this clonotype: With a much larger clone just one base away, this may be a read error. The V and J genes are TRBV4-3 and TRBJ2-1; D not resolved. From germline, CDR1 is LGHNA and CDR2 YSLEER. Trimming left V 6 bases short and J 3 bases short, with 21 bases between. The CDR3 loop spans 17 amino acids. For the CDR3, the DNA is TGCGCCAGCAGTCCACAAGTCACCTTTAGCTGCTACAATGAGCAGTTCTTC. Its protein is CASSPQVTFSCYNEQFF.

This clonotype has more than one count but fewer than ten. The chain links TRBV12-3 or TRBV12-4 to TRBJ2-3; TRBD2 agrees at 7 bases. The CDR3 spans 15 residues. The V gene end was trimmed by 8 bases and the J gene end by 5 bases; junction bases not matched to a gene: 13. The CDR3 loop reads CASYSTGGSIDTQYF. In nucleotides, the CDR3 is TGTGCCAGCTACTCAACTGGCGGGAGTATAGATACGCAGTATTTT.

The table lists this clonotype with a few counts. The rearrangement joins TRBV7-2 to TRBJ2-3; TRBD2 matches at 10 bases. From germline, CDR1 is SGHTA and CDR2 FQGNSA. Trimming removed 3 bases from V and 2 bases from J; junction bases left unmatched: 8. This CDR3 spans 17 amino acids. CDR3 in DNA: TGTGCCAGCAGCTTCTACTTAGCGGGGGGTTACACAGATACGCAGTATTTT. This codes for CASSFYLAGGYTDTQYF.

This chain joins TRBV23-1 and TRBJ2-3; 8 nucleotides line up with TRBD2. TRBV23-1 is classed as an ORF, of uncertain function. The CDR3 loop spans 21 amino acids. V gave up 0 bases and J gave up 2 bases; unmatched junction bases: 19. In nucleotides, the CDR3 is TGCGCCAGCAGTCAATCCGAGGCTCGGCGGGAGGACTCTACAGACACAGATACGCAGTATTTT. Its protein product is CASSQSEARREDSTDTDTQYF.

On this clonotype itself: A much larger clone is a single base away; this may be a read error. This chain joins TRBV9 and TRBJ1-3; TRBD1 might be the D (5 bases). This CDR3 is built from 18 residues. Germline-derived CDR1 and CDR2 are SGDLS and YYNGEE. CDR3 sequence (DNA): TGTACCAGCAGCGGGCCCGGGGCAGCTGAACCCTCTGGAAACACCATATATTTT. It translates to CTSSGPGAAEPSGNTIYF. Full variable domain (missing parts from reference TRBV9 and TRBJ1-3): DSGVTQTPKHLITATGQRVTLRCSPRSGDLSVYWYQQSLDQGLQFLIQYYNGEERAKGNILERFSAQQFPDLHSELNLSSLELGDSALYFCTSSGPGAAEPSGNTIYFGEGSWLTVV.

The chain uses TRBV3-2 and TRBJ2-6; the DNA was not compared with TRBD1, the D call given in the table. TRBV3-2 constitutes a pseudogene. The CDR3 contains 19 residues. CDR3 nucleotides: TGTGCCGGCAGCCAAGTGTCTGGACAGGGGAAACCTGGGGCCAACGTCCTGACTTTC. Its protein product is CAGSQVSGQGKPGANVLTF.

This clonotype was detected ten times or more. The gene calls are TRBV9 and TRBJ2-2; 9 nucleotides align to TRBD2. This CDR3 region has 16 residues. J lost 4 bases, V lost 0 bases, and 4 bases had no gene match. Germline V gene data show CDR1 as SGDLS and CDR2 as YYNGEE. The CDR3 sequence is CASSVDSGSVTGELFF. Written as DNA, the CDR3 is TGTGCCAGCAGCGTAGATAGCGGGAGTGTCACCGGGGAGCTGTTTTTT.

On this clonotype itself: A junction end diverges from the germline sequence, so it may reflect a read error. The V call is TRBV7-9, the J call TRBJ2-1; 10 bases line up with TRBD2. Germline V CDR1 and CDR2: SEHNR, FQNEAQ (reference sequence). This CDR3 comprises 19 residues. DNA for the CDR3: TGTGCCAGCAGCTCTCCTAGCGGGAGTTCCCCCAGCTCCTACGATGAGCAGTTCTTC. Protein product: CASSSPSGSSPSSYDEQFF.

This clonotype has at least ten counts. The rearrangement links TRBV7-9 to TRBJ2-3; 10 nucleotides line up with TRBD2. Germline CDR1 is SEHNR and CDR2 is FQNEAQ (reference sequence). Germline trimming cut 6 bases from V and 2 bases from J; bases unmatched to any gene: 8. This CDR3 spans 16 amino acids. The CDR3 bases are TGTGCCAGCAGAATAAGCGGGAGGGGGTTCACAGATACGCAGTATTTT. As protein: CASRISGRGFTDTQYF.

This clonotype showed up many times. The gene calls are TRBV13 and TRBJ2-1; D is unclear. The CDR3 totals 16 residues. V was shortened by 1 base and J by 4 bases, with 14 bases between the two germline ends. Germline V CDR1 and CDR2: PRHDT, FYEKMQ (reference sequence). CDR3 residues: CASSLEGEENYNEQFF. CDR3 nucleotides: TGTGCCAGCAGCTTAGAAGGCGAAGAAAATTACAATGAGCAGTTCTTC.

This chain joins TRBV29-1 and TRBJ2-7; perhaps TRBD2 as D (6 bases). This CDR3 is 14 amino acids long. The V end was cut by 5 bases, the J end by 0 bases, with 14 bases between. CDR1 and CDR2 (germline): SQVTM, ANQGSEA. In nucleotides, the CDR3 is TGCAGCGTTTTCGGGAGTAGAAACTCCTACGAGCAGTACTTC. Translated, it gives CSVFGSRNSYEQYF.